What follows are 19 T cell receptor beta chains derived from one specimen sequenced in a study of shared clonotypes between healthy human individuals. Cells designated naive CD8 were CD45RO-negative and were positively selected for CCR7, with terminally differentiated effector memory CD45RA+ cells excluded. The repertoire was sequenced with immunoSEQ multiplex PCR; TCRdb's copy has only in-frame clones and lacks some. The table has over 2 million clones, about 94% seen once; the top ten hold approximately 1.2%. Sequencing used naive CD8+ T cells sorted from blood. These receptors originate from a man aged 18 to 35 in good health.

The V gene is TRBV5-6, the J gene TRBJ2-7; D is tentatively TRBD1 or TRBD2 (5 bases each). CDR1 is SGHDT and CDR2 is YYEEEE in the germline V gene. The CDR3 is 16 amino acids. The V and J ends lost 0 bases and 2 bases respectively, with 15 bases between them. The CDR3 DNA follows: TGTGCCAGCAGCTTGGACGGGACCTCGCGGGCCTACGAGCAGTACTTC. Its protein is CASSLDGTSRAYEQYF.

The rearrangement links TRBV7-2 to TRBJ2-5; D tentatively fits TRBD1 or TRBD2 (5 bases each). The CDR3 length is 16 residues. V was cut by 1 base and J by 2 bases, with 14 bases left in between. CDR1 SGHTA and CDR2 FQGNSA come from the germline V gene. Here the CDR3 reads CASSLEGEGLQETQYF. For the CDR3, the DNA is TGTGCCAGCAGCTTAGAAGGCGAGGGGCTTCAAGAGACCCAGTACTTC.

The rearrangement joins TRBV7-6 to TRBJ1-1; D is unclear. The CDR3 covers 13 residues. Trimming took off 5 bases at V and 0 bases at J, with 7 bases between the two ends. CDR1 is SGHVS, CDR2 FNYEAQ, per germline. The CDR3 DNA follows: TGTGCCAGCAGCCAGCAGGTGAACACTGAAGCTTTCTTT. This translates into CASSQQVNTEAFF.

Details on this clone: Additional DNA sequences in this sample encode the identical CDR3. V and J are TRBV27 and TRBJ2-3; 13 positions agree with TRBD2. The CDR3 has 16 residues. V lost 5 bases and J lost 3; bases outside the gene matches: 5. From germline, CDR1 is MNHEY and CDR2 SMNVEV (reference sequence). The CDR3 DNA sequence: TGTGCCAGCAGTCCCGGGACTAGCGGGGTAACAGATACGCAGTATTTT. Translating it yields CASSPGTSGVTDTQYF.

The chain is built from TRBV7-9 and TRBJ1-2; 8 nucleotides line up with TRBD1. With V trimmed by 0 bases and J by 7 bases, 7 bases remained unmatched. CDR1 is SEHNR, CDR2 FQNEAQ, per germline (reference sequence). The length of the CDR3 is 15 residues. The CDR3 sequence: CASSLAMDRAGGYTF. CDR3 DNA sequence: TGTGCCAGCAGCTTAGCGATGGACAGGGCGGGTGGCTACACCTTC.

V usage is TRBV28 and J usage is TRBJ1-4; D is unresolved. Germline CDR1 and CDR2: MDHEN and SYDVKM. V was pared by 1 base and J by 0 bases, with 9 bases between. The CDR3 sequence is 16 residues long. CDR3 in amino acids: CASSLSRRATNEKLFF. The CDR3 coding sequence is TGTGCCAGCAGTTTATCCCGTAGGGCAACTAATGAAAAACTGTTTTTT.

The chain recombines TRBV7-2 with TRBJ2-7; 11 nucleotides align to TRBD2. V shed 4 bases, J shed 3 bases, and the junction held 5 bases outside the gene matches. There are 15 residues in the CDR3. Germline V lookup: CDR1 SGHTA, CDR2 FQGNSA. The CDR3 sequence is CASSWAGTSGYEQYF. For the CDR3, the DNA is TGTGCCAGCAGCTGGGCCGGGACTAGCGGCTACGAGCAGTACTTC.

Concerning this clone: The same CDR3 can be traced to other DNA sequences in this sample. CDR3 bases: TGTGCCACCAGCACAAGGAGGGGTTACGAGCAGTACTTC. Encoded protein: CATSTRRGYEQYF. J is TRBJ2-7 and V is TRBV15; D possibly corresponds to TRBD2 (6 bases). V was shortened by 4 bases and J by 4 bases, with 11 bases between the two germline ends. Per germline, CDR1 LNHNV and CDR2 YYDKDF (reference sequence). The CDR3 spans 13 residues.

The chain combines TRBV15 with TRBJ2-7; D is uncertain. Germline V lookup: CDR1 LNHNV, CDR2 YYDKDF (reference sequence). Trimming cost V 5 bases and J 3 bases, with 14 bases left between them. This CDR3 is 14 amino acids long. The CDR3 protein is CATSVDTYLYEQYF. The CDR3 coding sequence is TGTGCCACCAGCGTAGACACCTACCTCTACGAGCAGTACTTC.

The chain employs TRBV7-9 and TRBJ1-2; D remains unclear. Germline V CDR1 and CDR2: SEHNR, FQNEAQ (reference sequence). The CDR3 spans 13 residues. The V and J ends lost 1 base and 4 bases respectively, with 7 bases between them. CDR3 residues: CASSLGRGYGYTF. In DNA form, the CDR3 reads TGTGCCAGCAGCTTAGGACGGGGCTATGGCTACACCTTC.

The chain joins TRBV29-1 to TRBJ2-5; D gene ambiguous. The V end was cut by 3 bases, the J end by 2 bases, with 19 bases between. Germline CDR1 SQVTM, CDR2 ANQGSEA. The CDR3 extends over 16 amino acids. The CDR3 sequence is CSVDRVPLNPQETQYF. The CDR3 DNA sequence: TGCAGCGTTGATAGGGTCCCTCTAAACCCTCAAGAGACCCAGTACTTC.

The chain carries TRBV28 and TRBJ1-2, with D unclear. The CDR3 is 12 residues long. The germline gives CDR1 MDHEN, CDR2 SYDVKM. V lost 11 bases and J 0 bases, leaving 10 bases between the germline ends. This CDR3 is CAVRISNYGYTF. The DNA of the CDR3 is TGTGCCGTCAGAATTTCTAACTATGGCTACACCTTC.

Comments on this clone: This may be a read error, as it is one base from a much larger clone. The same CDR3 can be traced to other DNA sequences in this sample. The chain recombines TRBV7-2 with TRBJ2-7, with D possibly called TRBD1 or TRBD2 (5 bases each). The V gene's germline CDR1 is SGHTA and CDR2 FQGNSA. This CDR3 region has 12 residues. V gave up 3 bases and J gave up 3 bases, with 6 bases separating them. The CDR3 protein is CASSLRGYEQYF. The CDR3 bases are TGTGCCAGCAGCTTGAGGGGCTACGAGCAGTACTTC.

The CDR3 nucleotides read TGTGCCAGCGGAGACACGGTGAACACTGAAGCTTTCTTT. Translated: CASGDTVNTEAFF. The chain employs TRBV27 and TRBJ1-1; D gene ambiguous. Per the germline V gene, CDR1 is MNHEY and CDR2 is SMNVEV (reference sequence). Deletions cut 8 bases from V and 0 bases from J, with 10 bases between. The CDR3 is 13 amino acids.

The rearrangement joins TRBV7-6 to TRBJ1-4, with TRBD1 matching over 10 bases. The CDR3 is 18 amino acids. Trimming removed 2 bases from V and 4 bases from J; junction bases left unmatched: 10. Germline V gene lookup returns CDR1 SGHVS and CDR2 FNYEAQ. CDR3 region: CASSLSSTGGEDNEKLFF. The CDR3 DNA follows: TGTGCCAGCAGCTTATCGTCGACAGGGGGCGAGGATAATGAAAAACTGTTTTTT.

The V call is TRBV7-8, the J call TRBJ2-1, with TRBD2 identical over 8 bases. V lost 0 bases to trimming and J lost 4 bases; unmatched junction nucleotides: 5. This CDR3 has 16 amino acids. Germline V gives CDR1 SGHVS, CDR2 FQNEAQ. The CDR3 region is CASSLAEVAGYNEQFF. In nucleotides, the CDR3 is TGTGCCAGCAGCTTAGCGGAAGTAGCGGGATACAATGAGCAGTTCTTC.

The chain joins TRBV19 to TRBJ2-7; D uncertain. CDR3 length: 15 amino acids. V lost 4 bases to trimming and J lost 3 bases, with 16 bases between them. Germline-derived CDR1 and CDR2 are LNHDA and SQIVND (reference sequence). The CDR3 region has the DNA TGTGCCAGTAGTAGTGATCATGTCGGAGACTACGAGCAGTACTTC. This encodes CASSSDHVGDYEQYF.

The chain has TRBV30 and TRBJ2-7; 7 nucleotides align to TRBD1. The junction had 7 bases not matched to a gene; V was cut back by 4 bases and J by 4 bases. The CDR3 runs 13 residues. CDR1 is GTSNPN, CDR2 SVGIG, per germline (reference sequence). CDR3 sequence (DNA): TGTGCCTGGAAAGACAGGGACGAGTACGAGCAGTACTTC. Translation: CAWKDRDEYEQYF.

The chain is built from TRBV7-8 and TRBJ2-7; D is unresolved. Trimming cost V 4 bases and J 2 bases, with 6 bases left between them. Germline assignment: CDR1 SGHVS and CDR2 FQNEAQ. The CDR3 loop spans 12 amino acids. The CDR3 DNA follows: TGTGCCAGCAGCTCCTTGACCTACGAGCAGTACTTC. It yields the protein CASSSLTYEQYF.